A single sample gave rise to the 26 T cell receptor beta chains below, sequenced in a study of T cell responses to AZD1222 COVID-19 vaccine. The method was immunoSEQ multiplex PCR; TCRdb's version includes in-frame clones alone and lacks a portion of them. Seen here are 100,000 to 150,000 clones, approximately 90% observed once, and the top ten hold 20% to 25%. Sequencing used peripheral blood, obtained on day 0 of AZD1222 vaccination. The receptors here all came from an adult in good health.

The CDR3 region is CASSQWDNSYEQYF. In DNA, the CDR3 is TGTGCCAGCAGCCAATGGGACAACTCCTACGAGCAGTACTTC. This chain links TRBV14 with TRBJ2-7; maybe TRBD1 (6 bases). The germline V and J ends were trimmed by 2 bases and 0 bases, with 8 bases remaining between them. CDR1 is SGHDN, CDR2 FVKESK, per germline. This CDR3 spans 14 amino acids.

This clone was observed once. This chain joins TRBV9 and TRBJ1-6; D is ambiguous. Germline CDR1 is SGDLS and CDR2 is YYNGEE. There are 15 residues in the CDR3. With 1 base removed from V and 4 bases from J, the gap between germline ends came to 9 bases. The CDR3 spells CASSVLSTYNSPLHF. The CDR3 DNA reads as TGTGCCAGCAGCGTACTGAGTACTTATAATTCACCCCTCCACTTT.

CDR3 sequence: CASSQETAYNSPLHF. The CDR3 nucleotides read TGCGCCAGCAGCCAAGAGACAGCTTATAATTCACCCCTCCACTTT. The V and J genes are TRBV4-3 and TRBJ1-6, with D possibly being TRBD1 (5 bases). Trimming stripped 0 bases from V and 4 bases from J, with 7 bases between. Germline V gene lookup returns CDR1 LGHNA and CDR2 YSLEER. The CDR3 totals 15 residues.

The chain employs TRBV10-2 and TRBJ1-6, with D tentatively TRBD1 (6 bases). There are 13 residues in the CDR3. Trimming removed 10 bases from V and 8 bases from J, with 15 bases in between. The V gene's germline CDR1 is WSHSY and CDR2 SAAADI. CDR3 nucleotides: TGCGCCACCCGAGGGGGTACAGATTCACCCCTCCACTTT. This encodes CATRGGTDSPLHF.

CDR3 in amino acids: CASSFRLAGASTDTQYF. The CDR3, as DNA: TGTGCCAGCAGCTTTCGACTAGCGGGGGCCAGCACAGATACGCAGTATTTT. The gene calls are TRBV11-2 and TRBJ2-3; 12 bases match TRBD2. The V segment lost 3 bases and the J segment 0 bases; nucleotides outside the gene matches: 4. Per the germline V gene, CDR1 is SGHAT and CDR2 is FQNNGV. CDR3 length: 17 amino acids.

CDR3 in DNA: TGTGCCAGCAGTGAGATGGGCGGCAATCAGCCCCAGCATTTT. Translated: CASSEMGGNQPQHF. The J gene is TRBJ1-5, the V gene TRBV28; D is undetermined. This CDR3 has 14 residues. Germline values: CDR1 MDHEN, CDR2 SYDVKM. The V end was cut by 5 bases, the J end by 2 bases, with 10 bases between.

CDR3 nucleotides: TGCAGCGTACAGGGAGGGGATGAAAAACTGTTTTTT. Encoded protein: CSVQGGDEKLFF. This chain uses TRBV29-1 with TRBJ1-4; tentatively, D is TRBD1 (6 bases). Per the germline V gene, CDR1 is SQVTM and CDR2 is ANQGSEA. The CDR3 is made up of 12 amino acids. Trimming took 6 bases from V and 6 from J, leaving 11 bases between them.

CDR3 amino acids: CASSSTSRGPQHF. DNA of the CDR3: TGTGCCAGCAGTTCGACTTCTAGGGGGCCCCAGCATTTT. J is TRBJ1-5 and V is TRBV27; possibly TRBD1 for D (5 bases). The CDR3 contains 13 residues. Between the trimmed V and J ends, which lost 4 bases and 9 bases, there was a span of 13 bases. Germline V lookup: CDR1 MNHEY, CDR2 SMNVEV (reference sequence).

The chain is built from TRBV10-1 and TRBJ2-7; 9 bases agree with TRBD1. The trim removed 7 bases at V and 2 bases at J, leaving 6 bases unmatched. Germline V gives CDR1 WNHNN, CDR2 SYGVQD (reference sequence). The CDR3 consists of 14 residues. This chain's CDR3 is CASTPGQGTYEQYF. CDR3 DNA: TGCGCCAGCACCCCCGGACAGGGGACCTACGAGCAGTACTTC.

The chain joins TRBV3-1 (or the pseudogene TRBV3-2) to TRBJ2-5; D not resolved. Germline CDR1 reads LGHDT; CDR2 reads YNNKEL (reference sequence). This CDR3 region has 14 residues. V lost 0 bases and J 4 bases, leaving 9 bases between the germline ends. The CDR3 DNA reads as TGTGCCAGCAGCCAAGAGGGATCGGGAGAGACCCAGTACTTC. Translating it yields CASSQEGSGETQYF.

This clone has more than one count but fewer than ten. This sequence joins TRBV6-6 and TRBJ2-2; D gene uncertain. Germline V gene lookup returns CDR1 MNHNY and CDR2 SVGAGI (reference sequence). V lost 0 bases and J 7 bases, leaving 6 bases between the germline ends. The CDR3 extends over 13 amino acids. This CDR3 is CASSYSTNGELFF. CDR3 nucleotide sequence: TGTGCCAGCAGTTACTCGACCAACGGGGAGCTGTTTTTT.

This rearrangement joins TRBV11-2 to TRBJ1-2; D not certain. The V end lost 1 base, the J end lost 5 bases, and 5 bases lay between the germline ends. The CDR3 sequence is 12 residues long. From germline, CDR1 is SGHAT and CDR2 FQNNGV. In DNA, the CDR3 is TGTGCCAGCAGCTTAGGAGCTTATGGCTACACCTTC. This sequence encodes CASSLGAYGYTF.

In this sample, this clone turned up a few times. For the CDR3, the DNA is TGCGCCAGCAGCCCACAGGGCCCGAGAACTAATGAAAAACTGTTTTTT. This gives the protein CASSPQGPRTNEKLFF. The V and J genes are TRBV4-3 and TRBJ1-4; tentative D call: TRBD1 (6 bases). V was trimmed by 4 bases and J by 1 base, leaving 13 bases between them. This CDR3 region has 16 residues. In germline, CDR1 is LGHNA, CDR2 YSLEER.

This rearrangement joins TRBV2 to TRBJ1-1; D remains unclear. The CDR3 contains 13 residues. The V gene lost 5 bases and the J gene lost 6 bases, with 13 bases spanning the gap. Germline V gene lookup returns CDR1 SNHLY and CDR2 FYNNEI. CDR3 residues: CASSRRIFAEAFF. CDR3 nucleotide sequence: TGTGCCAGCAGTAGGAGGATTTTCGCTGAAGCTTTCTTT.

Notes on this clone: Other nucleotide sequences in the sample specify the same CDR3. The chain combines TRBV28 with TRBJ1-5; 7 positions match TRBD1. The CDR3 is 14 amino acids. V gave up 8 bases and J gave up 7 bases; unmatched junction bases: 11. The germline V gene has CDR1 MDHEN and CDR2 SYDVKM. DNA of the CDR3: TGTGCCAGCGTCGATACAGGGGTTCGACAGCCCCAGCATTTT. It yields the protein CASVDTGVRQPQHF.

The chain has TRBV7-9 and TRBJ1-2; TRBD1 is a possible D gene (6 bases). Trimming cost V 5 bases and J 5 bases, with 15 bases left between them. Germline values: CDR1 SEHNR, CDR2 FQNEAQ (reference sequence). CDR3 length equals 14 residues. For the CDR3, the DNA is TGTGCCAGCAGCGGAGGGACACGAGGATATGGCTACACCTTC. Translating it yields CASSGGTRGYGYTF.

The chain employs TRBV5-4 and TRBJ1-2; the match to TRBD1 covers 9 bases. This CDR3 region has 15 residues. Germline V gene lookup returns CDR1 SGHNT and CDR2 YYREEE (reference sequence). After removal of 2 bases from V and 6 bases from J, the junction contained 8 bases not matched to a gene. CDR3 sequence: CASSFKDRGLNGYTF. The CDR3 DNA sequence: TGTGCCAGCAGCTTCAAGGACAGGGGCTTGAATGGCTACACCTTC.

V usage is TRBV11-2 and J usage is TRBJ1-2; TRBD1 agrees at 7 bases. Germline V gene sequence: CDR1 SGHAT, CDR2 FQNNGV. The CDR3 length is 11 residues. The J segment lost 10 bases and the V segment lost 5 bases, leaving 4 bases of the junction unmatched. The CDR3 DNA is TGTGCCAGCAGCCCCCAGGGGGACTACACCTTC. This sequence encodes CASSPQGDYTF.

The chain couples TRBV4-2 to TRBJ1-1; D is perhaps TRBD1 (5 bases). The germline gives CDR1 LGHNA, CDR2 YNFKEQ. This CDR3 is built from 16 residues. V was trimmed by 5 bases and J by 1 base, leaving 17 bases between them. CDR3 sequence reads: CASSSWPKGQNTEAFF. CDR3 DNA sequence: TGTGCCAGCAGCTCCTGGCCCAAAGGACAGAACACTGAAGCTTTCTTT.

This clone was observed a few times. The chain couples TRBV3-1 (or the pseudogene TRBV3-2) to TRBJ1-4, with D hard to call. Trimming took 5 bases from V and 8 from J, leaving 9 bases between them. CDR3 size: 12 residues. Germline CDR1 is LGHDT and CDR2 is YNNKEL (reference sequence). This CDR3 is CASSTRTEKLFF. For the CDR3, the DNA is TGTGCCAGCAGCACCCGCACCGAAAAACTGTTTTTT.

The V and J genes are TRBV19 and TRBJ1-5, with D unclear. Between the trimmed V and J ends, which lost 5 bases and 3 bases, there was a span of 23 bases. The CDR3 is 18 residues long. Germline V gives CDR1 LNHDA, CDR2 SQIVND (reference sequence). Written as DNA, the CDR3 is TGTGCCAGTAGTGATATATTAAGGACGCAAGAACCCAATCAGCCCCAGCATTTT. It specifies CASSDILRTQEPNQPQHF.

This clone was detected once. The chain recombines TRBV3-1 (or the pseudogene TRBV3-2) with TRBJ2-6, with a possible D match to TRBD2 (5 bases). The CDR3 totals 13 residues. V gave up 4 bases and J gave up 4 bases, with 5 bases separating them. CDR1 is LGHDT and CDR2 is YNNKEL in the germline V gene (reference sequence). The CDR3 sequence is CASSPSGANVLTF. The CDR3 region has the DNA TGTGCCAGCAGCCCTAGCGGGGCCAACGTCCTGACTTTC.

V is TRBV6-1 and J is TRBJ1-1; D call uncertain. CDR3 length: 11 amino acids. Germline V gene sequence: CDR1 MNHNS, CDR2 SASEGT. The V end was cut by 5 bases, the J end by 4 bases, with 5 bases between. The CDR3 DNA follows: TGTGCCAGCAGTTTTATCACTGAAGCTTTCTTT. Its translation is CASSFITEAFF.

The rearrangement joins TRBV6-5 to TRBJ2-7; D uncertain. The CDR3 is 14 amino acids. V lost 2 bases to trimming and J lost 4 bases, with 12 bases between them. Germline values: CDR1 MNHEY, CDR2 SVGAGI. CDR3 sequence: CASSYQGGGYEQYF. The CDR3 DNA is TGTGCCAGCAGTTACCAAGGCGGCGGATACGAGCAGTACTTC.

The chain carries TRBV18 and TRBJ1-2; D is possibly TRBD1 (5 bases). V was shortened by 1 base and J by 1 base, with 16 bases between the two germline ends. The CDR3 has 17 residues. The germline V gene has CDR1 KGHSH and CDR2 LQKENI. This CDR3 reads CASSPRLGGNVNYGYTF. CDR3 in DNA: TGTGCCAGCTCACCACGTTTGGGGGGAAACGTTAACTATGGCTACACCTTC. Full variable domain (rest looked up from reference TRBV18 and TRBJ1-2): NAGVMQNPRHLVRRRGQEARLRCSPMKGHSHVYWYRQLPEEGLKFMVYLQKENIIDESGMPKERFSAEFPKEGPSILRIQQVVRGDSAAYFCASSPRLGGNVNYGYTFGSGTRLTVV.

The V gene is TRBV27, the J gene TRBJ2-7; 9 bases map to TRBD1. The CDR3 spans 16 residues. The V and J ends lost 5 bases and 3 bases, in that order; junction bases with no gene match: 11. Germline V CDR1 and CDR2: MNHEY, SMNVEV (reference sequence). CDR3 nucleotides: TGTGCCAGCAGTCCAATCTCCGGGACAGGGTTCTACGAGCAGTACTTC. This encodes CASSPISGTGFYEQYF.